The T cell receptor beta chain under discussion was sequenced for a study of shared clonotypes between healthy human individuals. From germline, CDR1 is ENHRY and CDR2 SYGVKD. Trimming took 3 bases from V and 3 from J, leaving 9 bases between them. CDR3 length: 13 amino acids. Method: immunoSEQ multiplex PCR; TCRdb's copy keeps in-frame clones and lacks some. The table includes around 750,000 clones, over 65% detected once. In this sample, this clone turned up a few times. The chain combines TRBV10-3 with TRBJ2-7, with D hard to call. Material: memory CD4+ T cells sorted from blood. Noted subset: CD45RA-negative fraction. The TCR sequence derives from a woman aged 25-40 years in good health. This CDR3 reads CAISDRDYYEQYF. For the CDR3, the DNA is TGTGCCATCAGTGACCGAGATTACTACGAGCAGTACTTC.